The rows below give T cell receptor beta chains drawn from one sample of a study of T cells in Graves' hyperthyroidism and ophthalmopathy. TCRdb ran MiXCR on the multiplex PCR reads and lists one entry per CDR3 protein. The top ten hold around 15% of the sample, which has 650,000 to 850,000 distinct CDR3 sequences, roughly a sixth seen once. Sequencing was performed on blood. These receptors were taken from a woman aged 45-65 years with Graves' hyperthyroidism that later progressed to Graves' ophthalmopathy. Each CDR3 is given with its conserved first and last residue. The D gene is left open where the match is weak. A row's size may be missing; if present it is once, few, many or a size class.

J,size,V,D,DNA,CDR3
TRBJ2-3,few,TRBV6-5,-,TGTGCCAGCAGTTACTCGAACACGGCTGGTACGCAGTATTTT,CASSYSNTAGTQYF
TRBJ2-5,-,TRBV13,TRBD2,TGTGCCAGCAGCTCGCGTCTAGTAGCGGGGGTCGGTGGAGAGACCCAGTACTTC,CASSSRLVAGVGGETQYF
TRBJ2-1,-,TRBV29-1,TRBD2,TGCAGCGTTGAAGCACCGGGGGGGAAATCCTACAATGAGCAGTTCTTC,CSVEAPGGKSYNEQFF
TRBJ2-7,-,TRBV18,TRBD1,TGTGCCAGCTCACCTTCGGGACAGAAAATCTACGAGCAGTACTTC,CASSPSGQKIYEQYF
TRBJ2-4,many,TRBV2,TRBD2,TGTGCCAGCAGTCCCCAAACTAGCGGGGGGGCGAACATTCAGTACTTC,CASSPQTSGGANIQYF
TRBJ2-5,-,TRBV2,TRBD2,TGTGCCAGCAGGCTCTTAGCGGGGGGGCCCGAGACCCAGTACTTC,CASRLLAGGPETQYF
TRBJ2-1,many,TRBV2,-,TGTGCCAGCAGTGGAATTTCGGGTTTGTATGAGCAGTTCTTC,CASSGISGLYEQFF
TRBJ2-3,many,TRBV7-8,-,TGTGCCAGCAGCGGACCGGGAGAGGGGGCAGATACGCAGTATTTT,CASSGPGEGADTQYF
TRBJ1-1,many,TRBV20-1,-,TGCAGTGCTTCGTCTGGGCTCCTCCAAGCTTTCTTT,CSASSGLLQAFF
TRBJ2-5,-,TRBV10-3,-,TGTGCCATCAGTGTCCAGGGTAGGGAAGAGACCCAGTACTTC,CAISVQGREETQYF
TRBJ2-5,many,TRBV18,-,TGTGCCAGCTCACGGGGGTCCGCAGAGACCCAGTACTTC,CASSRGSAETQYF
TRBJ1-2,-,TRBV4-1,-,TGCGCCAGCAGCCGGGACGGAATATCCTATGGCTACACCTTC,CASSRDGISYGYTF
TRBJ1-4,-,TRBV3-1,-,TGTGCCAGCAGCCAAGATAGGTTAAGGGGTGAAAAACTGTTTTTT,CASSQDRLRGEKLFF
TRBJ2-7,few,TRBV20-1,-,TGCAGTGCTAGAGGGCACCTTTCCTACGAGCAGTACTTC,CSARGHLSYEQYF
TRBJ2-7,-,TRBV29-1,-,TGCAGCGTTGAAATGTTCGAGACAGGTGACTACGAGCAGTACTTC,CSVEMFETGDYEQYF
TRBJ2-2,few,TRBV19,TRBD1,TGTGCCAGTTCACAGGGGGCAAGCACCGGGGAGCTGTTTTTT,CASSQGASTGELFF
TRBJ2-1,-,TRBV7-3,TRBD1,TGTGCCAGCAGCAAAGACAGGGTTGGCAATGAGCAGTTCTTC,CASSKDRVGNEQFF
TRBJ2-7,few,TRBV20-1,TRBD2,TGCAGTGCCTGGCCGGGGGGCTACGAGCAGTACTTC,CSAWPGGYEQYF
TRBJ1-4,-,TRBV15,-,TGTGCCACCAGCAGAGGAGGGGAGACTAATGAAAAACTGTTTTTT,CATSRGGETNEKLFF
TRBJ2-5,many,TRBV5-1,-,TGCGCCAGCAGCTCTCCGGGGGAGGAGACCCAGTACTTC,CASSSPGEETQYF
TRBJ2-1,few,TRBV24-1,TRBD1,TGTGCCACCAGTAACCCGAGGGGGACAGGGGCATACAATGAGCAGTTCTTC,CATSNPRGTGAYNEQFF
TRBJ1-2,-,TRBV28,-,TGTGCCAGCAGTGAGGGGTTAGCTAACTATGGCTACACCTTC,CASSEGLANYGYTF
TRBJ2-5,many,TRBV7-8,TRBD2,TGTGCCAGCAGCTTTGAAGCGGGGAGTGTCCAAGAGACCCAGTACTTC,CASSFEAGSVQETQYF
TRBJ2-5,many,TRBV7-2,-,TGTGCCAGCAGCTTAGGTAGTTGGCGGGGTGAGACCCAGTACTTC,CASSLGSWRGETQYF
TRBJ2-1,-,TRBV19,TRBD2,TGTGCCAGTAGTATAACTAGCGGGGCATCCAATGAGCAGTTCTTC,CASSITSGASNEQFF
TRBJ2-3,-,TRBV20-1,-,TGCAGTGCTGCGGACACTAACACAGATACGCAGTATTTT,CSAADTNTDTQYF
TRBJ2-2,few,TRBV11-2,TRBD1,TGTGCCAGCAGCTTTACAGGGGGCCGCGGCGGCACCGGGGAGCTGTTTTTT,CASSFTGGRGGTGELFF
TRBJ1-2,-,TRBV10-3,-,TGTGCCATCAGTGAGTCGGAGGGGTATAACTATGGCTACACCTTC,CAISESEGYNYGYTF
TRBJ1-2,many,TRBV30,-,TGTGCCTGGACTAGCGCCTATGGCTACACCTTC,CAWTSAYGYTF
TRBJ2-7,few,TRBV29-1,TRBD2,TGCAGCGGGTCTAGCGGGGGTCCATACGAGCAGTACTTC,CSGSSGGPYEQYF
TRBJ2-1,many,TRBV30,TRBD2,TGTGCCTGGATAGCGGGGATAACCTACAATGAGCAGTTCTTC,CAWIAGITYNEQFF
TRBJ1-2,-,TRBV29-1,-,TGCAGCGTTGGGGCAGTCTCTAACTATGGCTACACCTTC,CSVGAVSNYGYTF
TRBJ2-1,many,TRBV27,TRBD2,TGTGCCAGCAGTCAACTAAGCGGGGGGTACAATGAGCAGTTCTTC,CASSQLSGGYNEQFF
TRBJ1-4,few,TRBV6-1,-,TGTGCCAGCAGTCCAGGGCATGAAAAACTGTTTTTT,CASSPGHEKLFF
TRBJ2-2,few,TRBV3-1,-,TGTGCCAGCAGCCAAGAGTGGGGAACAGTCGGCGGTACCGGGGAGCTGTTTTTT,CASSQEWGTVGGTGELFF
TRBJ1-2,-,TRBV4-1,-,TGCGCCAGCAGCCAAGAAGGTCTCCTTGATTTCTATGGCTACACCTTC,CASSQEGLLDFYGYTF
TRBJ2-1,-,TRBV9,TRBD1,TGTGCCAGCAGCGTAGGCACCAGGGGGCTCAATGAGCAGTTCTTC,CASSVGTRGLNEQFF
TRBJ2-5,many,TRBV7-9,-,TGTGCCAGTTTGAGCAAGGGAGCAGGAGAGACCCAGTACTTC,CASLSKGAGETQYF
TRBJ2-1,few,TRBV10-3,TRBD2,TGTGCCGTTGGGACTAGCGGGGGGTTGAATGAGCAGTTCTTC,CAVGTSGGLNEQFF
TRBJ2-2,-,TRBV16,-,TGTGCCAGCAGCCAATCGCAAAGCGACACCGGGGAGCTGTTTTTT,CASSQSQSDTGELFF
TRBJ1-1,many,TRBV7-8,-,TGTGCCAGCAGCTTGGGAGAGGGTAGCACTGAAGCTTTCTTT,CASSLGEGSTEAFF
TRBJ1-6,many,TRBV3-1,-,TGTGCCAGCAGCCAAACGGGCGAACTTAGTTCACCCCTCCACTTT,CASSQTGELSSPLHF
TRBJ1-1,many,TRBV27,-,TGTGCCAGCAGTTTACTTGGCGGTAGTGAAGCTTTCTTT,CASSLLGGSEAFF
TRBJ2-2,many,TRBV27,-,TGTGCCAGCAGTTTATCAGCCTACACCGGGGAGCTGTTTTTT,CASSLSAYTGELFF
TRBJ1-1,few,TRBV10-3,-,TGTGCCATCAGGGGGACGGGAAACACTGAAGCTTTCTTT,CAIRGTGNTEAFF
TRBJ1-5,many,TRBV2,TRBD1,TGTGCCAGCAGCGGTAACAGGGGAAGTGGGGTGGTGTATAGCAATCAGCCCCAGCATTTT,CASSGNRGSGVVYSNQPQHF
TRBJ1-5,many,TRBV12-3/TRBV12-4,-,TGTGCCAGCAGCTTAGCGGGGGACAGCAATCAGCCCCAGCATTTT,CASSLAGDSNQPQHF
TRBJ1-4,many,TRBV3-1,-,TGTGCCAGCAGCCGAGGGACGGCAACTAATGAAAAACTGTTTTTT,CASSRGTATNEKLFF
TRBJ1-1,many,TRBV20-1,-,TGCAGTGCTACGGGTGAGAGGGTAGGAGGATGGAACACTGAAGCTTTCTTT,CSATGERVGGWNTEAFF
TRBJ1-2,-,TRBV4-1,TRBD1,TGCGCCAGCAGCCGAGCCGACAGGGCGGACTATGGCTACACCTTC,CASSRADRADYGYTF
TRBJ1-1,few,TRBV12-3/TRBV12-4,TRBD1,TGTGCCAGCAGTCATCGACAGGGGGGCACTGAAGCTCTCTTT,CASSHRQGGTEALF
TRBJ2-7,-,TRBV5-1,TRBD2,TGCGCCAGCAGCGATGCCGGGACTAGCTTTCTCTACGAGCAGTACTTC,CASSDAGTSFLYEQYF
TRBJ2-1,once,TRBV7-6,TRBD1,TGTGCCAGCAGCTTAAGGACAGGGAGTTTTGGGGATGAGCAGTTCTTC,CASSLRTGSFGDEQFF
TRBJ2-7,many,TRBV11-1,-,TGTGCCAGCAGCTTCGGACGTCCGTTCTACGAGCAGTACTTC,CASSFGRPFYEQYF
TRBJ2-1,few,TRBV30,TRBD2,TGTGCCTGGAGCCCCCGCCTAGCGGGGAAAACAGAGGGCAATGAGCAGTTCTTC,CAWSPRLAGKTEGNEQFF
TRBJ2-6,-,TRBV20-1,-,TGCAGTGCTAGGCTAGACGGGTTAGGTGGGGCCAACGTCCTGACTTTC,CSARLDGLGGANVLTF
TRBJ2-5,many,TRBV7-8,-,TGTGCCAGCAGACCTACGACAGGCCAAGAGACCCAGTACTTC,CASRPTTGQETQYF
TRBJ2-5,-,TRBV7-2,-,TGTGCCAGCAGCTTGGGACGGCACCAAGAGACCCAGTACTTC,CASSLGRHQETQYF
TRBJ2-2,-,TRBV20-1,TRBD2,TGCAGTGCCGGGGGCGGGGGGACAAACACCGGGGAGCTGTTTTTT,CSAGGGGTNTGELFF